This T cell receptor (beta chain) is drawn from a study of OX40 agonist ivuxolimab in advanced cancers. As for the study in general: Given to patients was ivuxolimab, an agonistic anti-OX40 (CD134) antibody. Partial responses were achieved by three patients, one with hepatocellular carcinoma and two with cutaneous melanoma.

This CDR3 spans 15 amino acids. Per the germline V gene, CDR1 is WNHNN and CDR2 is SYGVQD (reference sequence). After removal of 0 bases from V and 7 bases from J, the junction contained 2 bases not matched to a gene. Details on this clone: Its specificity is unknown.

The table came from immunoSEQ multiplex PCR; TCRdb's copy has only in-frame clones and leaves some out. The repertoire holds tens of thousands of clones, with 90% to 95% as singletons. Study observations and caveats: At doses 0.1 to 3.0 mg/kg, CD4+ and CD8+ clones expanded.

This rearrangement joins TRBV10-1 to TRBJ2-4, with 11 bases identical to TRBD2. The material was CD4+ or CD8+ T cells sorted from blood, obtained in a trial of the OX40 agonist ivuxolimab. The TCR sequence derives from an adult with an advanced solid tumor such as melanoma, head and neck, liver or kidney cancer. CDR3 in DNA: TGCGCCAGCAGTGAGTCCCTAGCGGGGGGTAACATTCAGTACTTC. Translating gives CASSESLAGGNIQYF.